This T cell receptor beta chain was recorded in a study of blood T cell repertoires in COVID-19. Study context: Specimens from acute and convalescent COVID-19 originated in the United States, Italy and Spain.

The CDR3 covers 15 residues. V shed 8 bases and J shed 0 bases, with 16 bases lying between them. Germline V lookup: CDR1 KGHSY, CDR2 FQNENV. Profiling relied on immunoSEQ multiplex PCR, and the TCRdb table lists in-frame clones only, not all of them. The sample has 200,000 to 300,000 clones, 87% seen once. This chain joins TRBV16 and TRBJ1-1; D might be TRBD1 (6 bases). This clonotype originated in a woman aged 40 to 55 who had recovered from COVID-19. The sequencing input was peripheral blood. The CDR3, as DNA: TGTGCCAGCCGGGAGGGGGGATTTGTGAACACTGAAGCTTTCTTT. This translates into CASREGGFVNTEAFF.